The rows below give T cell receptor beta chains drawn from one sample of a study of cytomegalovirus exposure and HLA in healthy donors. TCRdb keeps only in-frame clones here, not all; method: immunoSEQ multiplex PCR. Among approximately 190,000 clones listed, over 75% were seen once. The sample was PBMCs. The receptors originated from a man between 35 and 55 years old in good health and CMV-seropositive. Both conserved end residues are part of each CDR3. D genes are given only for firm matches. Clone size is shown for a subset of rows, as once, few, many or a class of expanded clone.

V gene	clone size	D gene	J gene	CDR3 DNA	CDR3 protein
TRBV9	.	.	TRBJ2-3	TGTGCCAGCAGCCTGGGGCGCACAGATACGCAGTATTTT	CASSLGRTDTQYF
TRBV19	.	TRBD1	TRBJ1-1	TGTGCCAGTAGACCATTCCAAGGAGGGGGCGCCACTGAAGCTTTCTTT	CASRPFQGGGATEAFF
TRBV4-3	.	TRBD2	TRBJ2-7	TGCGCCAGCAGCAGCGGGGCTAGCTCCTACGAGCAGTACTTC	CASSSGASSYEQYF
TRBV5-1	.	.	TRBJ2-1	TGCGCCAGCAGCTTAGGACAGACCCGTTACAATGAGCAGTTCTTC	CASSLGQTRYNEQFF
TRBV13	.	.	TRBJ2-5	TGTGCCAGCAGCTCTAGCGACAGCCTGAGTCCGGAGACCCAGTACTTC	CASSSSDSLSPETQYF
TRBV6-6	.	TRBD2	TRBJ2-5	TGTGCCAGCGGAACTAGCGGGGGGGCCACAGAGACCCAGTACTTC	CASGTSGGATETQYF
TRBV7-2	.	TRBD2	TRBJ2-3	TGTGCCAGCAGCTCATCCGGGACTAGCCCACATTTT	CASSSSGTSPHF
TRBV18	.	TRBD2	TRBJ2-3	TGTGCCAGCTCACGGGAACTGGGGACTAGCGGCACAGATACGCAGTATTTT	CASSRELGTSGTDTQYF
TRBV7-2	.	TRBD1	TRBJ1-5	TGTGCCAGCAGTCTCACAGGGGGCGGTCAGCCCCAGCATTTT	CASSLTGGGQPQHF
TRBV15	.	.	TRBJ2-7	TGTGCCACCAGCAGAGATGAGCCCGAGCAGTACTTC	CATSRDEPEQYF
TRBV6-1	.	.	TRBJ2-7	TGTGCCAGCAGTGTGAGACAGGGAGGCTACGAGCAGTACTTC	CASSVRQGGYEQYF
TRBV27	.	TRBD1	TRBJ1-4	TGTGCCAGCAGTCGGTCTATCGGACAGGGCAATGAAAAACTGTTTTTT	CASSRSIGQGNEKLFF
TRBV18	.	TRBD2	TRBJ2-7	TGTGCCAGCTCACCTATCCCGGGACTAGCGGGGACATTCTACGAGCAGTACTTC	CASSPIPGLAGTFYEQYF
TRBV7-9	.	TRBD2	TRBJ2-5	TGTGCCAGCAGCTTGGCGGGGGGGCTAGTAGAGACCCAGTACTTC	CASSLAGGLVETQYF
TRBV4-1	.	TRBD1	TRBJ2-5	TGCGCCAGCAGCCAAGAATCGACAGGGGTGGAGACCCAGTACTTC	CASSQESTGVETQYF
TRBV19	.	.	TRBJ1-1	TGTGCCAGTGGCCACAGGGAGTCAGCTTTCTTT	CASGHRESAFF
TRBV10-1	.	TRBD2	TRBJ2-1	TGCGCCAGCAGTGAAGGAGTAGCGGGGGGGGATGAGCAGTTCTTC	CASSEGVAGGDEQFF
TRBV6-1	.	.	TRBJ2-2	TGTGCCAGCAGTGAAAGGGGTTGGGGCGACACCGGGGAGCTGTTTTTT	CASSERGWGDTGELFF
TRBV7-2	.	TRBD2	TRBJ2-1	TGTGCCAGCAGCCGTAGGGCGGGGGGGGCGGGGGACAATGAGCAGTTCTTC	CASSRRAGGAGDNEQFF
TRBV7-2	few	.	TRBJ2-3	TGTGCCAGCAGCTTAGTACAGGGCACAGATACGCAGTATTTT	CASSLVQGTDTQYF
TRBV5-4	.	TRBD1	TRBJ1-2	TGTGCCAGCAGCCACTCTCTTCTCGGACAGGGGCGGGGGGGCTACACCTTC	CASSHSLLGQGRGGYTF
TRBV5-1	.	TRBD1	TRBJ2-1	TGCGCCAGCAGCTTAGGGACAGGGAATTACAATGAGCAGTTCTTC	CASSLGTGNYNEQFF
TRBV7-8	.	.	TRBJ2-1	.	CASSPIRARVDNEQFF
TRBV27	.	TRBD2	TRBJ2-1	TGTGCCAGCAGTCCAGAACTAGCGGACTCCTACAATGAGCAGTTCTTC	CASSPELADSYNEQFF
TRBV10-3	few	TRBD1	TRBJ2-2	TGTGCCATCAGTGAACAGGGGTACACCGGGGAGCTGTTTTTT	CAISEQGYTGELFF
TRBV9	.	TRBD1	TRBJ2-7	TGTGCCAGCAGCATGGGACAGGGGGCGCTCGACGAGCAGTACTTC	CASSMGQGALDEQYF
TRBV6-6	few	.	TRBJ2-7	TGTGCCAGCAGTTACGGAGCGGGTATTGACGAGCAGTACTTC	CASSYGAGIDEQYF
TRBV5-1	.	.	TRBJ1-4	TGCGCCAGCAGCTTACAAGGGGGAGACGAAAAACTGTTTTTT	CASSLQGGDEKLFF
TRBV19	.	TRBD1	TRBJ1-1	TGTGCCAGTAGTATTCCGCAGGGGGCCTCATTGAACACTGAAGCTTTCTTT	CASSIPQGASLNTEAFF
TRBV10-3	once	TRBD1	TRBJ2-7	TGTGCCATCAGTGAGTCGCGGACAGGCCCAGGGGACGAGCAGTACTTC	CAISESRTGPGDEQYF
TRBV27	.	TRBD1	TRBJ1-6	TGTGCCAGCAGTTTAACGGGGACAGGGGTCTATAATTCACCCCTCCACTTT	CASSLTGTGVYNSPLHF
TRBV5-1	.	TRBD2	TRBJ2-3	TGCGCCAGCAGTCCGGGGGGGGATACGCAGTATTTT	CASSPGGDTQYF
TRBV19	.	.	TRBJ2-1	TGTGCCAGTAGTCTCCCCGGTCGCCGTAACAATGAGCAGTTCTTC	CASSLPGRRNNEQFF
TRBV27	.	.	TRBJ2-6	TGTGCCAGCACGGTGCAGGGCCCTGGGGCCAACGTCCTGACTTTC	CASTVQGPGANVLTF
TRBV5-1	once	TRBD2	TRBJ2-1	TGCGCCAGCAGCTACGGACTAGCGGGGGGGTATGAGCAGTTCTTC	CASSYGLAGGYEQFF
TRBV12-5	.	.	TRBJ1-1	TGTGCTAGTGGTTTGTCAGGGGCCACTGAAGCTTTCTTT	CASGLSGATEAFF
TRBV27	.	.	TRBJ1-2	TGTGCCAGCAGTTTATCGCCCATAGGAAGGGGGATAAACTATGGCTACACCTTC	CASSLSPIGRGINYGYTF
TRBV7-3	.	.	TRBJ2-7	TGTGCCAGCAGCTTATCAGCCACAGGGTTCCGCGAGCAGTACTTC	CASSLSATGFREQYF
TRBV10-3	.	.	TRBJ2-1	TGTGCCATCAGCCCCGAGGGCAATGAGCAGTTCTTC	CAISPEGNEQFF
TRBV19	.	.	TRBJ2-6	TGTGCCAGTAGTATAGGCCCCGTAAGGGGCTCTGGGGCCAACGTCCTGACTTTC	CASSIGPVRGSGANVLTF
TRBV28	.	TRBD2	TRBJ2-7	TGTGCCAGCAGTTCCCTTCGTAGAATTAGCGGGGGGAATTCCTACGAGCAGTACTTC	CASSSLRRISGGNSYEQYF
TRBV7-8	.	TRBD1	TRBJ1-2	TGTGCCAGCAGCTTCGACAGGGCGGGCTATGGCTACACCTTC	CASSFDRAGYGYTF
TRBV4-3	.	.	TRBJ1-4	TGCGCCAGCAGCCAAGACCCAGGGCCAGCAACTAATGAAAAACTGTTTTTT	CASSQDPGPATNEKLFF
TRBV6-1	.	.	TRBJ1-5	TGTGCCAGCACCTTACAGGGTGCGGGCAATCAGCCCCAGCATTTT	CASTLQGAGNQPQHF
TRBV28	.	.	TRBJ2-5	TGTGCCAGCAGTTTTCGGACAGTACAAGAGACCCAGTACTTC	CASSFRTVQETQYF
TRBV5-1	.	TRBD1	TRBJ2-7	TGCGCCAGCAGCCAACCGGGACAGGGGATGGGGGAGCAGTACTTC	CASSQPGQGMGEQYF
TRBV10-1	.	TRBD1	TRBJ1-2	TGCGCCAGCAGTGAGTCCCGACAGGGGGGCGGCTACACCTTC	CASSESRQGGGYTF
TRBV7-6	.	.	TRBJ2-5	TGTGCCAGCAGCACAACGACGGGGGATTGGGAGACCCAGTACTTC	CASSTTTGDWETQYF
TRBV7-9	.	.	TRBJ1-3	TGTGCCAGCAGCTTGGGAGGGAGCTCTGGAAACACCATATATTTT	CASSLGGSSGNTIYF
TRBV7-2	once	.	TRBJ2-3	TGTGCCAGCAGCTCGAATCACAGGGTAGGAAGCACAGATACGCAGTATTTT	CASSSNHRVGSTDTQYF
TRBV4-3	.	.	TRBJ1-1	TGCGCCAGCAGCCAAGAAGGGGTGGGGAACACTGAAGCTTTCTTT	CASSQEGVGNTEAFF
TRBV28	.	.	TRBJ2-1	TGTGCCAGCATAAAAGGGGACAAGACTTACAATGAGCAGTTCTTC	CASIKGDKTYNEQFF
TRBV14	.	.	TRBJ2-5	TGTGCCAGCAGCCTACTGGGCCGAGCCGATCATCAAGAGACCCAGTACTTC	CASSLLGRADHQETQYF
TRBV5-1	.	TRBD1	TRBJ1-3	TGCGCCAGCAGCTTGGCCTGGACAGGAGGAAACACCATATATTTT	CASSLAWTGGNTIYF
TRBV19	.	TRBD1	TRBJ1-5	TGTGCCAGTAACTCGGACAGGGTCAAGCCCCAGCATTTT	CASNSDRVKPQHF
TRBV5-1	.	TRBD1	TRBJ2-2	TGCGCCAGCAGCTGGGGGACAGGGAACACCGGGGAGCTGTTTTTT	CASSWGTGNTGELFF
TRBV7-7	.	TRBD1	TRBJ2-5	TGTGCTAGCAGCTTGCACAGGGGAGAGACCCAGTACTTC	CASSLHRGETQYF